What follows are 19 T cell receptor beta chains derived from one specimen sequenced in a study of T-cell memory formation after mild COVID-19. MiXCR was run by TCRdb on the 5' RACE reads, yielding one entry per CDR3 protein. The data show more than 400,000 distinct CDR3 sequences, approximately 18% seen once. Sequencing input: PBMCs or a T cell subset sorted from them (not recorded which). The receptor set was obtained from an adult woman who had mild COVID-19 (a few samples of this study predate the infection). Cell type and time point are not known.

This clonotype was counted only a few times. The chain is built from TRBV12-3 or TRBV12-4 and TRBJ1-6; tentative D call: TRBD1 (6 bases). CDR3 length: 14 residues. Trimming shortened V by 5 bases and J by 5 bases, and 10 bases separated the two germline ends. This CDR3 is CASSGGTHNSPLHF. The CDR3 nucleotides read TGTGCCAGCAGTGGGGGCACCCATAATTCACCCCTCCACTTT.

This clonotype was picked up a small number of times. This chain connects TRBV9 to TRBJ1-1, with D unresolved. Looked up from germline, CDR1 is SGDLS and CDR2 is YYNGEE. The CDR3 runs to 13 residues. Trimming took off 0 bases at V and 11 bases at J, with 14 bases between the two ends. For the CDR3, the DNA is TGTGCCAGCAGCGTAGCTCACAGTTCGGAGGCTTTCTTT. Protein: CASSVAHSSEAFF. Full variable domain (remainder filled in from reference TRBV9 and TRBJ1-1): DSGVTQTPKHLITATGQRVTLRCSPRSGDLSVYWYQQSLDQGLQFLIQYYNGEERAKGNILERFSAQQFPDLHSELNLSSLELGDSALYFCASSVAHSSEAFFGQGTRLTVV.

The chain has TRBV15 and TRBJ2-1; tentative D call: TRBD2 (8 bases). With 2 bases removed from V and 8 bases from J, the gap between germline ends came to 31 bases. The CDR3 sequence is 20 residues long. Germline CDR1 is LNHNV and CDR2 is YYDKDF (reference sequence). CDR3 DNA: TGTGCCACCAGCAGAACTTCAGCGAGGGGGCTAAGCGGGAGTTATTATGAGCAGTTCTTC. It translates to CATSRTSARGLSGSYYEQFF.

The chain joins TRBV4-2 to TRBJ2-3; TRBD2 is a possible D gene (6 bases). The CDR3 runs to 16 residues. The germline V and J ends were trimmed by 6 bases and 3 bases, with 19 bases remaining between them. Germline lookup yields CDR1 LGHNA and CDR2 YNFKEQ. As DNA, the CDR3 is TGTGCCAGCAGTCGAGAGACTAGAGGGATGACAGATACGCAGTATTTT. This codes for CASSRETRGMTDTQYF.

V is TRBV5-1 and J is TRBJ1-2; D not certain. CDR1 is SGHRS, CDR2 YFSETQ, per germline. Between the trimmed V and J ends, which lost 2 bases and 4 bases, there was a span of 12 bases. The CDR3 contains 14 residues. In DNA, the CDR3 is TGCGCCAGCAGCTTACGAGGTGGTGGCTATGGCTACACCTTC. Translating it yields CASSLRGGGYGYTF.

The chain couples TRBV15 to TRBJ2-7; 8 nucleotides agree with TRBD1. This CDR3 comprises 13 residues. V lost 3 bases to trimming and J lost 6 bases; unmatched junction nucleotides: 4. Germline CDR1 and CDR2: LNHNV and YYDKDF (reference sequence). CDR3 sequence (DNA): TGTGCCACCAGCAGGGACAGGGTTATCGAGCAGTACTTC. Amino acid sequence: CATSRDRVIEQYF.

This clonotype was seen a handful of times. The chain links TRBV29-1 to TRBJ1-5; no clear D. The CDR3 spans 12 residues. Germline V gene data show CDR1 as SQVTM and CDR2 as ANQGSEA. V lost 4 bases, J lost 2 bases, and 6 bases lay in between. CDR3 DNA sequence: TGCAGCGTTGGTGCCCGCAATCAGCCCCAGCATTTT. It yields the protein CSVGARNQPQHF. The full variable domain, with the rest looked up from reference TRBV29-1 and TRBJ1-5, is SAVISQKPSRDICQRGTSLTIQCQVDSQVTMMFWYRQQPGQSLTLIATANQGSEATYESGFVIDKFPISRPNLTFSTLTVSNMSPEDSSIYLCSVGARNQPQHFGDGTRLSIL.

This clonotype was recorded a few times. The V gene is TRBV7-2, the J gene TRBJ2-7; the D call may be TRBD1 or TRBD2 (6 bases each). In germline, CDR1 is SGHTA, CDR2 FQGNSA. The CDR3 is 13 residues long. Trimming pared 8 bases from V and 6 bases from J, leaving 17 bases between. CDR3 protein: CASGGAGVVEQYF. CDR3 coding DNA: TGTGCCAGCGGAGGGGCAGGGGTGGTCGAGCAGTACTTC.

This clonotype was picked up a small number of times. The chain employs TRBV2 and TRBJ2-1; TRBD2 agrees at 10 bases. The CDR3 loop spans 18 amino acids. The germline V gene encodes CDR1 SNHLY and CDR2 FYNNEI. Unmatched junction bases numbered 10, after V lost 4 bases and J lost 1 base. The CDR3 loop is CASSVEVAGGMSYNEQFF. The CDR3 region has the DNA TGTGCCAGCAGTGTAGAGGTAGCGGGAGGTATGTCCTACAATGAGCAGTTCTTC.

The chain recombines TRBV6-2 or TRBV6-3 with TRBJ2-2; tentatively, D is TRBD1 or TRBD2 (6 bases each). CDR3 length: 16 residues. Deletions cut 7 bases from V and 3 bases from J, with 18 bases between. Germline V lookup: CDR1 MNHEY, CDR2 SVGEGT. CDR3 loop: CASIGRGLGDTGELFF. In nucleotides, the CDR3 is TGTGCCAGCATAGGACGGGGGCTAGGCGACACCGGGGAGCTGTTTTTT.

The rearrangement uses TRBV29-1 and TRBJ2-7; 8 nucleotides agree with TRBD2. CDR3 length: 14 amino acids. CDR1 and CDR2 (germline): SQVTM, ANQGSEA. V shed 6 bases, J shed 5 bases, and the junction held 12 bases outside the gene matches. CDR3 nucleotide sequence: TGCAGCGTCCGAATGTCGGGGGGGCCAGACGAGCAGTACTTC. This gives the protein CSVRMSGGPDEQYF.

V is TRBV30 and J is TRBJ2-2; tentatively, D is TRBD2 (6 bases). Trimming shortened V by 5 bases and J by 4 bases, and 8 bases separated the two germline ends. The CDR3 is made up of 12 amino acids. CDR1 GTSNPN and CDR2 SVGIG come from the germline V gene (reference sequence). In nucleotides, the CDR3 is TGTGCCTGGGGGCGGGGCACCGGGGAGCTGTTTTTT. Encoded protein: CAWGRGTGELFF.

This clonotype was seen only a few times. The rearrangement joins TRBV24-1 to TRBJ1-5, with TRBD1 as a possible D gene (6 bases). V lost 12 bases to trimming and J lost 8 bases, with 19 bases between them. This CDR3 spans 13 amino acids. CDR1 is KGHDR, CDR2 SFDVKD, per germline. In nucleotides, the CDR3 is TGTGCCTCGGGGGGACACCGGGGAGAGCCCCAGCATTTT. The encoded protein is CASGGHRGEPQHF.

This clonotype appeared a single time. The chain joins TRBV24-1 to TRBJ1-2; weak D call: TRBD1 (5 bases). The CDR3 consists of 14 residues. Per germline, CDR1 KGHDR and CDR2 SFDVKD. The V end lost 5 bases, the J end lost 6 bases, and 15 bases lay between the germline ends. DNA for the CDR3: TGTGCCACCAGTGCGGGTGGTAGGGGAGATGGCTACACCTTC. It codes for CATSAGGRGDGYTF.

This clonotype was detected a few times. CDR3 sequence: CASSYSGGFTGNTIYF. The CDR3 DNA reads TGTGCCAGCAGTTACTCCGGGGGTTTCACTGGAAACACCATATATTTT. This chain uses TRBV6-5 with TRBJ1-3, with D possibly being TRBD1 (5 bases). V shed 0 bases and J shed 2 bases, with 11 bases lying between them. The length of the CDR3 is 16 residues. Looked up from germline, CDR1 is MNHEY and CDR2 is SVGAGI.

The rearrangement links TRBV9 to TRBJ1-1; D gene unclear. The CDR3 loop spans 14 amino acids. Trimming pared 0 bases from V and 5 bases from J, leaving 11 bases between. Germline V lookup: CDR1 SGDLS, CDR2 YYNGEE. CDR3 residues: CASSVAQASTEAFF. The CDR3 coding sequence is TGTGCCAGCAGCGTAGCCCAGGCGAGTACTGAAGCTTTCTTT.

This clonotype has only a few counts. CDR3 residues: CASSTELAGIDEQYF. Written as DNA, the CDR3 is TGCGCCAGCAGCACCGAACTAGCGGGAATCGACGAGCAGTACTTC. This chain links TRBV5-1 with TRBJ2-7, with 10 bases lining up with TRBD2. This CDR3 contains 15 residues. Germline V gene data show CDR1 as SGHRS and CDR2 as YFSETQ. Trimming at V came to 4 bases and at J to 5 bases, leaving 9 bases not matched to a gene.

A few counts support this clonotype. V and J are TRBV12-3 or TRBV12-4 and TRBJ1-2, with D possibly being TRBD1 (5 bases). The CDR3 spans 12 residues. V shed 3 bases and J shed 8 bases, with 10 bases lying between them. CDR3 sequence: CASSFGGGGYTF. Here the CDR3 DNA reads TGTGCCAGCAGTTTCGGGGGAGGCGGCTACACCTTC.

The gene calls are TRBV6-2 or TRBV6-3 and TRBJ1-5; D gene unclear. V dropped 6 bases and J dropped 5 bases, with 11 bases sitting between them. This CDR3 has 13 amino acids. Germline assignment: CDR1 MNHEY and CDR2 SVGEGT. The CDR3 reads CASRPGGYQPQHF. CDR3 DNA: TGTGCCAGCAGACCCGGCGGGTATCAGCCCCAGCATTTT.